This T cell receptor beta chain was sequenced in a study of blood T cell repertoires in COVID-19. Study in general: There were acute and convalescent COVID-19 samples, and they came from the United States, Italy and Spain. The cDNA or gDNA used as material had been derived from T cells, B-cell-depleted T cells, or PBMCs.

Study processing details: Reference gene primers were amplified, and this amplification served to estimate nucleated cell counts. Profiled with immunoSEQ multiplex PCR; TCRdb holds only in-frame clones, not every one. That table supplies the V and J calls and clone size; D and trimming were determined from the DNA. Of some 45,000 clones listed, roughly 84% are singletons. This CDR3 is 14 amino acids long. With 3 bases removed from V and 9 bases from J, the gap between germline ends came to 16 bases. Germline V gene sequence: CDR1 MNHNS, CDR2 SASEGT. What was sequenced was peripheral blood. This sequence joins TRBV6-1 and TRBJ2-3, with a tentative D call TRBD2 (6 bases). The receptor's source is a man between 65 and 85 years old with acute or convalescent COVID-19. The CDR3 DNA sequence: TGTGCCAGCAGTGAGGCCCGCCAGGCGGGGACGCAGTATTTT. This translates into CASSEARQAGTQYF.